One and the same sample provided the 20 T cell receptor beta chains below, sequenced in a study of cytomegalovirus exposure and HLA in healthy donors. With 60 Vbeta and 13 Jbeta primers, the PCR was carried out. The assay was immunoSEQ multiplex PCR, and TCRdb's table has in-frame clones only and misses some. The sample lists about 190,000 clones; 80% to 90% were seen once. Sequenced input: PBMCs. The receptors come from a male donor in good health and CMV-seronegative.

The gene calls are TRBV6-5 and TRBJ1-5, with TRBD1 as a possible D gene (5 bases). V lost 5 bases, J lost 3 bases, and 14 bases lay in between. The CDR3 runs to 15 residues. In germline, CDR1 is MNHEY, CDR2 SVGAGI. The CDR3 region is CASSPLGGVNQPQHF. CDR3 sequence (DNA): TGTGCCAGCAGTCCCCTGGGAGGGGTCAATCAGCCCCAGCATTTT.

The chain uses TRBV15 and TRBJ2-7, with a tentative D call TRBD1 (5 bases). Germline-derived CDR1 and CDR2 are LNHNV and YYDKDF (reference sequence). V dropped 0 bases and J dropped 3 bases, with 12 bases sitting between them. The CDR3 length is 15 residues. CDR3: CATSRDGALGYEQYF. The CDR3 bases are TGTGCCACCAGCAGAGATGGGGCCTTGGGCTACGAGCAGTACTTC.

This clone was observed once. This chain uses TRBV7-8 with TRBJ2-5; TRBD1 matches at 8 bases. The CDR3 loop spans 14 amino acids. The ends lost 5 bases at V and 4 bases at J; junction bases unmatched: 6. The V gene's germline CDR1 is SGHVS and CDR2 FQNEAQ. The chain's CDR3 is CASSGDRGRETQYF. CDR3 in DNA: TGTGCCAGCAGCGGAGACAGGGGTCGAGAGACCCAGTACTTC.

V and J are TRBV9 and TRBJ2-7; 9 bases fit TRBD1. The J segment lost 1 base and the V segment lost 0 bases, leaving 5 bases of the junction unmatched. This CDR3 spans 16 amino acids. Germline V gives CDR1 SGDLS, CDR2 YYNGEE. CDR3 nucleotides: TGTGCCAGCAGCGTAGGCGGGACAGGGCTGTCCTACGAGCAGTACTTC. Translating it yields CASSVGGTGLSYEQYF.

This chain uses TRBV30 with TRBJ2-5, with TRBD1 as a possible D gene (5 bases). The germline gives CDR1 GTSNPN, CDR2 SVGIG (reference sequence). Between the trimmed V and J ends, which lost 2 bases and 5 bases, there was a span of 12 bases. CDR3 length: 13 residues. The CDR3 DNA is TGTGCCTGGAGTTTGAATAGGGGCGAGACCCAGTACTTC. Protein: CAWSLNRGETQYF.

The genes are TRBV19 and TRBJ2-1, with D possibly being TRBD2 (6 bases). Trimming pared 3 bases from V and 9 bases from J, leaving 27 bases between. The germline gives CDR1 LNHDA, CDR2 SQIVND (reference sequence). The CDR3 runs to 18 residues. CDR3 coding DNA: TGTGCCAGTAGTATCCTCCGTGGGCCAGCGGGCAGGGATGGTGAGCAGTTCTTC. Translation: CASSILRGPAGRDGEQFF.

Only a few counts were recorded for this clone. The rearrangement uses TRBV7-6 and TRBJ1-1; D uncertain. The CDR3 has 11 amino acids. CDR1 and CDR2 (germline): SGHVS, FNYEAQ. Trimming left V 5 bases short and J 6 bases short, with 7 bases between. The CDR3 loop reads CASSRGAEAFF. CDR3 sequence (DNA): TGTGCCAGCAGCAGAGGCGCTGAAGCTTTCTTT.

The gene calls are TRBV15 and TRBJ2-1; D unresolved. The ends were cut back, 5 bases at V and 5 bases at J, with 10 bases in the middle. CDR3 length: 13 amino acids. In germline, CDR1 is LNHNV, CDR2 YYDKDF (reference sequence). CDR3 amino acids: CATSPSGDNEQFF. The CDR3 bases are TGTGCCACCAGCCCGTCCGGAGACAATGAGCAGTTCTTC.

The V gene is TRBV2, the J gene TRBJ2-6; 8 bases agree with TRBD1. This CDR3 contains 15 residues. Germline V gene sequence: CDR1 SNHLY, CDR2 FYNNEI. V lost 2 bases to trimming and J lost 8 bases; unmatched junction nucleotides: 5. The CDR3 loop is CASSETTGGTNVLTF. For the CDR3, the DNA is TGTGCCAGCAGTGAAACCACAGGGGGTACCAACGTCCTGACTTTC.

The chain employs TRBV5-4 and TRBJ2-3; 14 bases match TRBD2. The ends lost 4 bases at V and 1 base at J; junction bases unmatched: 5. Germline V gene sequence: CDR1 SGHNT, CDR2 YYREEE (reference sequence). This CDR3 comprises 17 residues. CDR3: CASSPGLAGVGTDTQYF. The DNA for the CDR3 is TGTGCCAGCAGCCCGGGACTAGCGGGAGTGGGCACAGATACGCAGTATTTT.

This clone was counted a few times. The J gene is TRBJ2-3, the V gene TRBV29-1; 8 bases align to TRBD1. The V gene's germline CDR1 is SQVTM and CDR2 ANQGSEA. CDR3 length equals 13 residues. V shed 6 bases and J 2 bases; nucleotides not matched to a gene: 4. In DNA form, the CDR3 reads TGCAGCGTACGGACAGGGTACACAGATACGCAGTATTTT. It encodes CSVRTGYTDTQYF.

This sequence joins TRBV28 and TRBJ1-4, with a tentative D call TRBD1 (5 bases). Trimming left V 2 bases short and J 4 bases short, with 14 bases between. Germline V gene sequence: CDR1 MDHEN, CDR2 SYDVKM. The CDR3 is 16 amino acids. For the CDR3, the DNA is TGTGCCAGCAGTTTACCCTCGACAGCGGGTAATGAAAAACTGTTTTTT. Translating it yields CASSLPSTAGNEKLFF.

To note about this clone: One end of the junction is discordant with germline, which a read error may explain. The genes are TRBV5-1 and TRBJ1-5; D is possibly TRBD1 (6 bases). Germline V CDR1 and CDR2: SGHRS, YFSETQ. The CDR3 runs 12 residues. Here the CDR3 DNA reads TGCGCCAGCAGCCCTGACAGGATTCGGCGGCCTTTT. This translates into CASSPDRIRRPF.

The chain employs TRBV7-2 and TRBJ2-1; TRBD2 matches at 8 bases. The CDR3 contains 16 residues. The junction had 10 bases not matched to a gene; V was cut back by 4 bases and J by 5 bases. Germline V gives CDR1 SGHTA, CDR2 FQGNSA. The CDR3 region is CASSSPSGSIHNEQFF. DNA of the CDR3: TGTGCCAGCAGCTCCCCAAGCGGGAGTATCCACAATGAGCAGTTCTTC. Based on the CDR3 plus reference TRBV7-2 and TRBJ2-1, the full variable domain is GAGVSQSPSNKVTEKGKDVELRCDPISGHTALYWYRQSLGQGLEFLIYFQGNSAPDKSGLPSDRFSAERTGGSVSTLTIQRTQQEDSAVYLCASSSPSGSIHNEQFFGPGTRLTVL.

The rearrangement uses TRBV5-4 and TRBJ2-5; 11 bases agree with TRBD2. V trimming: 2 bases; J trimming: 1 base; junction bases outside the gene matches: 4. This CDR3 spans 16 amino acids. Germline V gives CDR1 SGHNT, CDR2 YYREEE (reference sequence). The chain's CDR3 is CASSFNGLAGQETQYF. CDR3 bases: TGTGCCAGCAGCTTCAACGGACTAGCGGGCCAAGAGACCCAGTACTTC.

The V and J genes are TRBV19 and TRBJ2-5, with TRBD1 matching 8 bases. This CDR3 spans 14 amino acids. V was pared by 4 bases and J by 1 base, with 2 bases of the junction left unmatched. Germline V gives CDR1 LNHDA, CDR2 SQIVND (reference sequence). The CDR3 DNA sequence: TGTGCCAGTAGTACCGGACAGGGCCAAGAGACCCAGTACTTC. Translated, it gives CASSTGQGQETQYF. The whole variable domain, remainder taken from reference TRBV19 and TRBJ2-5, is DGGITQSPKYLFRKEGQNVTLSCEQNLNHDAMYWYRQDPGQGLRLIYYSQIVNDFQKGDIAEGYSVSREKKESFPLTVTSAQKNPTAFYLCASSTGQGQETQYFGPGTRLLVL.

In its sample, this clone was seen a few times. The gene calls are TRBV27 and TRBJ1-1; TRBD1 matches 7 bases. Germline values: CDR1 MNHEY, CDR2 SMNVEV (reference sequence). Trimming at V came to 7 bases and at J to 3 bases, leaving 8 bases not matched to a gene. The CDR3 runs 14 residues. The CDR3 coding sequence is TGTGCCAGCAAAAGGACAGGAGTGTACACTGAAGCTTTCTTT. Its translation: CASKRTGVYTEAFF.

The chain is built from TRBV19 and TRBJ1-3, with no clear D. Germline CDR1 is LNHDA and CDR2 is SQIVND (reference sequence). The CDR3 runs 15 residues. The V end lost 2 bases, the J end lost 2 bases, and 10 bases lay between the germline ends. The CDR3 loop is CASSIILAAGNTIYF. As DNA, the CDR3 is TGTGCCAGTAGTATAATCTTGGCAGCTGGAAACACCATATATTTT.

The J gene is TRBJ1-5, the V gene TRBV7-8; D not certain. The CDR3 is 14 residues long. Looked up from germline, CDR1 is SGHVS and CDR2 is FQNEAQ. V lost 1 base to trimming and J lost 3 bases, with 7 bases between them. CDR3 in amino acids: CASSLDSLNQPQHF. As DNA, the CDR3 is TGTGCCAGCAGCTTAGACAGTCTCAATCAGCCCCAGCATTTT. Variable domain in full (rest from reference TRBV7-8 and TRBJ1-5): GAGVSQSPRYKVAKRGQDVALRCDPISGHVSLFWYQQALGQGPEFLTYFQNEAQLDKSGLPSDRFFAERPEGSVSTLKIQRTQQEDSAVYLCASSLDSLNQPQHFGDGTRLSIL.

The chain joins TRBV29-1 to TRBJ1-3; 7 nucleotides agree with TRBD1. The germline V gene encodes CDR1 SQVTM and CDR2 ANQGSEA. V gave up 6 bases and J gave up 3 bases; unmatched junction bases: 5. The CDR3 runs to 13 residues. The CDR3 DNA sequence: TGCAGCGTCTTGGCAGGGGGTGGAAACACCATATATTTT. As protein: CSVLAGGGNTIYF.